This TCR beta chain stems from a study of response to subunit inactivated influenza vaccine. The study, taken as a whole, reports: It was suggested by the authors that few new T cells are recruited by each seasonal influenza vaccination.

TCRdb reanalysed the RT-PCR reads using MiXCR and keeps one entry per CDR3 protein. The top ten clones hold 7.8% of a sample with more than 200,000 distinct CDR3 sequences, less than 15% of them seen once. In the case of this clonotype: As yet, its antigen is unknown.

The V end was cut by 7 bases, the J end by 7 bases, with 9 bases between. The V gene's germline CDR1 is DFQATT and CDR2 SNEGSKA (reference sequence). The CDR3 extends over 10 amino acids. J is TRBJ2-3 and V is TRBV20-1; D is possibly TRBD2 (5 bases). This sequence originates from a man in his forties or fifties who received an inactivated influenza vaccine. The sequencing here drew on non-naive T cells sorted from PBMCs, taken 14 to 15 days before vaccination. The CDR3 is CSGLANTQYF. CDR3 coding DNA: TGCAGTGGGCTAGCAAATACGCAGTATTTT.